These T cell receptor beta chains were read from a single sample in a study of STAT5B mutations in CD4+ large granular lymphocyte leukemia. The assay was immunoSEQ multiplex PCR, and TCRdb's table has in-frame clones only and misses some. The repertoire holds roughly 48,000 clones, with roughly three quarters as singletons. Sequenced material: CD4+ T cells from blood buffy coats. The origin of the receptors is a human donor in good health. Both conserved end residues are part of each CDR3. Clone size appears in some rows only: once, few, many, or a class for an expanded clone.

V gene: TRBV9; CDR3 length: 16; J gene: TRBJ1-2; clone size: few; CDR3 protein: CASARNHGGFLSGYTF
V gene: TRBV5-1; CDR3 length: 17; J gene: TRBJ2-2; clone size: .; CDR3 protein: CASSFGMTGKFPGELFF
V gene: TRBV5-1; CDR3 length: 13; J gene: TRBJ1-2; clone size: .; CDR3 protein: CASSSGPGDGYTF
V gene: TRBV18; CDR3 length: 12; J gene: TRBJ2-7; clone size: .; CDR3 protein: CASSPQAHEQYF
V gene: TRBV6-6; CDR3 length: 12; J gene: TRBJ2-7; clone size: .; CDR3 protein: CASSPLSYEQYF
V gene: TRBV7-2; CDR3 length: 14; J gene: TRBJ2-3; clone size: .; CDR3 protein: CASSSDRGTDTQYF
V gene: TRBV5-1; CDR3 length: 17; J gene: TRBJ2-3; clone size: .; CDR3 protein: CASSPRRGQGSPDTQYF
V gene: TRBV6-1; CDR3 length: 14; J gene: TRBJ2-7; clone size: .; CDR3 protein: CASTRTGGAYEQYF
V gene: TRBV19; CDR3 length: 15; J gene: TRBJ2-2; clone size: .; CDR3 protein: CASSYGQGDTGELFF
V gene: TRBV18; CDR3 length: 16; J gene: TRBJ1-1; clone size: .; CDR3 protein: CASSPPVGVENTEAFF
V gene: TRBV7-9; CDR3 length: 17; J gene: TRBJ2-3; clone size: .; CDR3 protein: CASSPPQPAGDTDTQYF
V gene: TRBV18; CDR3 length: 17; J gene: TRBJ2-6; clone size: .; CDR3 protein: CASSPPIQEAGANVLTF
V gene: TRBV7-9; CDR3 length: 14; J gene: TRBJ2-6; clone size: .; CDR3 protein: CASSLATGANVLTF
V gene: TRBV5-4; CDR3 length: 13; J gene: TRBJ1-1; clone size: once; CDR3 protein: CASSRDTYTEAFF
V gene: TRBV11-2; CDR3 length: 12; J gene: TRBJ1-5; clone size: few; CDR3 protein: CASSHEGQPQHF
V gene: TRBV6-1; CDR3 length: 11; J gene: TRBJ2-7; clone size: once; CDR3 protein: CASSALYEQYF
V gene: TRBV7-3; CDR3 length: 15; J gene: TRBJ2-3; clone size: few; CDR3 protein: CASSATGGDTDTQYF
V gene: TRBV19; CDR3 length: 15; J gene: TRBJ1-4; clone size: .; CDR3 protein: CASSMPGTGGEKLFF
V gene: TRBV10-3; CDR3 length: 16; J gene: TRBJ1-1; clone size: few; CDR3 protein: CAIRGDLPGMNTEAFF
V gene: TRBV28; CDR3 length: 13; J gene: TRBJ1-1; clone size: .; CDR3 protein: CASSLSGGTEAFF
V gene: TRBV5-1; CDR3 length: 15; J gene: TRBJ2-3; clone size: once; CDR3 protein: CASSLAGASTDTQYF
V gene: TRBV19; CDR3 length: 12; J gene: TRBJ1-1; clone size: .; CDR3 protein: CASSSWGIEAFF
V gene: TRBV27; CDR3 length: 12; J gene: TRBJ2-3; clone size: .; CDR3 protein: CASSPIPDTQYF
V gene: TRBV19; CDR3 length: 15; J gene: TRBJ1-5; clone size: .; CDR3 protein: CASSIESGGSQPQHF
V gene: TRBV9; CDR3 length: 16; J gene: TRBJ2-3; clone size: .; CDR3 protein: CASSAWGSGGAETQYF
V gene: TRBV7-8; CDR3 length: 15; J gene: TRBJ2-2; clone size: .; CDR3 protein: CASRTAPTNTGELFF
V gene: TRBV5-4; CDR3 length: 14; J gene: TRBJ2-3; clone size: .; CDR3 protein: CASSFGQRSDTQYF
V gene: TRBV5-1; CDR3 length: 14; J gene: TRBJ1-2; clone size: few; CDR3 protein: CASSSGQGTQGYTF
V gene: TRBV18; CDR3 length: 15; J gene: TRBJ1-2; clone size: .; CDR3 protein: CASSSQDRAHYGYTF
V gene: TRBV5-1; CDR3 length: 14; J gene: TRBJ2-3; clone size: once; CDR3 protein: CASSSGGSTDTQYF
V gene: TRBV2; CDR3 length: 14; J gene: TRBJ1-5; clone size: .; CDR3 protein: CASRSGVSNQPQHF
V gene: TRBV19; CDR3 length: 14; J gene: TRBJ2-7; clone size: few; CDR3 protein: CAAEVPVKSYEQYF
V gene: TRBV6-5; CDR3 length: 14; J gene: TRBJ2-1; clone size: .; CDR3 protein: CASSRRDPPDEQFF
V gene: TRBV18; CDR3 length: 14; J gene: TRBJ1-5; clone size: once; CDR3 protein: CASSPTQDNQPQHF
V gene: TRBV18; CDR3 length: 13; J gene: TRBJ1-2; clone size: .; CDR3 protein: CASSPPAGNGYTF
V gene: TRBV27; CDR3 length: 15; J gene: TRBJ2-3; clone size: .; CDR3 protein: CASSLTVSSTDTQYF
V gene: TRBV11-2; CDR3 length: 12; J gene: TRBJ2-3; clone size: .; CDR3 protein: CASSLVRDTQYF
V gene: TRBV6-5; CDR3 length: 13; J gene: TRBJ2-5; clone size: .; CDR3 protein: CASSSPQEETQYF
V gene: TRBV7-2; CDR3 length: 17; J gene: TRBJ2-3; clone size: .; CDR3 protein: CASSLVSGGGAGDTQYF
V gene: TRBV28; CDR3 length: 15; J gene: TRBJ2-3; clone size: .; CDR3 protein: CASINDRADTDTQYF
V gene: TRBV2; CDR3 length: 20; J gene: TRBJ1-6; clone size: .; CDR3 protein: CASANLIPTGGASYNSPLHF
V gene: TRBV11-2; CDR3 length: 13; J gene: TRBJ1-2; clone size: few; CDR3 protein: CASSRGQFYGYTF
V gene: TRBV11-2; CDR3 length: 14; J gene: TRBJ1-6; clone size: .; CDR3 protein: CASSLNRGNSPLHF
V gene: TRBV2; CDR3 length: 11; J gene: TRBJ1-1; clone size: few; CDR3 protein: CASSQTQEAFF
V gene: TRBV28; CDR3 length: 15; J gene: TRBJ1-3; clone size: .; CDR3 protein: CASSPNIGLGNTIYF
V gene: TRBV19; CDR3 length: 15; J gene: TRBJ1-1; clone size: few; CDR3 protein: CASSPGQGSYTEAFF